Each of the 29 T cell receptor beta chains below was sequenced from the same sample in a study of T cells in localized non-small cell lung cancer. Profiling relied on immunoSEQ multiplex PCR, and the TCRdb table lists in-frame clones only, not all of them. The repertoire includes 86,000 or so clones, 70% to 90% of them detected once, and around 2.8% sits in the top ten. The sample in question was peripheral blood, obtained before any cancer treatment. These receptors came from a man aged 35 to 69 with stage I lung adenocarcinoma.

The table lists this clone with a count of one. V gene TRBV29-1 combines with J gene TRBJ2-3; TRBD2 matches at 8 bases. Germline V CDR1 and CDR2: SQVTM, ANQGSEA. This CDR3 comprises 15 residues. The ends lost 6 bases at V and 1 base at J; junction bases unmatched: 9. In DNA form, the CDR3 reads TGCAGCGTGAGATTAGCGGGGTTCCGCACAGATACGCAGTATTTT. It is translated as CSVRLAGFRTDTQYF.

This clone was found a few times. V and J are TRBV7-6 and TRBJ1-3; D unclear. The CDR3 contains 18 residues. The V gene lost 1 base and the J gene lost 0 bases, with 16 bases spanning the gap. CDR1 and CDR2 from the germline V gene are SGHVS and FNYEAQ. This CDR3 reads CASSLEVRPALSGNTIYF. CDR3 nucleotide sequence: TGTGCCAGCAGCTTAGAGGTGCGGCCAGCGCTCTCTGGAAACACCATATATTTT.

V usage is TRBV7-9 and J usage is TRBJ2-5; perhaps TRBD1 as D (6 bases). CDR1 and CDR2 (germline): SEHNR, FQNEAQ (reference sequence). V lost 1 base, J lost 13 bases, and 19 bases lay in between. The CDR3 consists of 14 residues. Written as DNA, the CDR3 is TGTGCCAGCAGCTTAGATGGGACACCCACCGGCGGGTACTTC. Its protein product is CASSLDGTPTGGYF.

The chain links TRBV4-2 to TRBJ1-2; no reliable D call. This CDR3 has 12 amino acids. Trimming took 3 bases from V and 7 from J, leaving 9 bases between them. Germline lookup yields CDR1 LGHNA and CDR2 YNFKEQ. The CDR3 loop is CASSHWGSGYTF. In nucleotides, the CDR3 is TGTGCCAGCAGCCATTGGGGTTCTGGCTACACCTTC.

The chain carries TRBV11-2 and TRBJ2-1, with TRBD2 identical over 12 bases. The CDR3 consists of 18 residues. The V and J ends lost 2 bases and 8 bases, in that order; junction bases with no gene match: 13. Germline V gene sequence: CDR1 SGHAT, CDR2 FQNNGV. CDR3 nucleotide sequence: TGTGCCAGCAGCTTAAGGGCGACTAGCGGGGGCCCTTTGGATGAGCAGTTCTTC. It encodes CASSLRATSGGPLDEQFF.

This clone has just a few counts. The chain joins TRBV5-4 to TRBJ2-1, with 7 bases identical to TRBD2. Germline V gives CDR1 SGHNT, CDR2 YYREEE (reference sequence). This CDR3 region has 15 residues. The junction had 9 bases not matched to a gene; V was cut back by 4 bases and J by 5 bases. The CDR3 DNA follows: TGTGCCAGCAGCCCGGGGAGGGGCGCGGACAATGAGCAGTTCTTC. It codes for CASSPGRGADNEQFF.

The CDR3 region is CAAAGSPDTQYF. CDR3 in DNA: TGCGCAGCTGCAGGTTCCCCAGATACGCAGTATTTT. This chain uses TRBV4-3 with TRBJ2-3; D gene uncertain. CDR1 is LGHNA and CDR2 is YSLEER in the germline V gene. This CDR3 is 12 amino acids long.

The chain is built from TRBV5-6 and TRBJ1-5; TRBD1 might be the D (5 bases). This CDR3 comprises 14 residues. Germline CDR1 reads SGHDT; CDR2 reads YYEEEE. The V end was cut by 1 base, the J end by 7 bases, with 12 bases between. The CDR3 coding sequence is TGTGCCAGCAGCTTGTCTGGGGCCCCGCAGCCCCAGCATTTT. Translation: CASSLSGAPQPQHF. The whole variable domain, remainder taken from reference TRBV5-6 and TRBJ1-5, is DAGVTQSPTHLIKTRGQQVTLRCSPKSGHDTVSWYQQALGQGPQFIFQYYEEEERQRGNFPDRFSGHQFPNYSSELNVNALLLGDSALYLCASSLSGAPQPQHFGDGTRLSIL.

About this clone itself: As the CDR3 is not closed by the conserved phenylalanine or tryptophan, this likely results from a read error. Because the CDR3's place on the DNA is in doubt, the DNA is left out and the CDR3 is given as listed by TCRdb. The CDR3 loop is CASSLRANESG. This chain joins TRBV27 and TRBJ2-7. From its first to its last residue, the CDR3 has 11 amino acids. Germline CDR1 MNHEY, CDR2 SMNVEV (reference sequence).

The chain has TRBV7-3 and TRBJ2-1; tentative D call: TRBD1 (6 bases). Between the trimmed V and J ends, which lost 3 bases and 5 bases, there was a span of 17 bases. Germline assignment: CDR1 SGHTA and CDR2 FQGTGA. This CDR3 has 16 residues. CDR3 amino acids: CASSLDSTTLNNEQFF. The CDR3 DNA follows: TGTGCCAGCAGCTTGGACAGCACAACGCTTAACAATGAGCAGTTCTTC.

A word on this clone: The germline gene is not matched at one end of the junction; a read error may be the cause. The J gene is TRBJ2-7, the V gene TRBV7-7; TRBD1 agrees at 11 bases. The CDR3 is 15 residues long. Per germline, CDR1 SSHAT and CDR2 FNYEAQ (reference sequence). CDR3 nucleotides: TGTGCTAGCAGCCGTCCCGGGACAGGGGGCTACGAGCAGTACTTC. Protein sequence: CASSRPGTGGYEQYF. Full variable domain (missing parts from reference TRBV7-7 and TRBJ2-7): GAGVSQSPRYKVTKRGQDVTLRCDPISSHATLYWYQQALGQGPEFLTYFNYEAQPDKSGLPSDRFSAERPEGSISTLTIQRTEQRDSAMYRCASSRPGTGGYEQYFGPGTRLTVT.

V is TRBV27 and J is TRBJ2-2; D is perhaps TRBD1 (6 bases). V was clipped by 3 bases and J by 4 bases, with 9 bases between them. Germline V gives CDR1 MNHEY, CDR2 SMNVEV (reference sequence). This CDR3 is built from 14 residues. This CDR3 reads CASSFRRGTGELFF. The CDR3 DNA follows: TGTGCCAGCAGTTTCCGCAGGGGCACCGGGGAGCTGTTTTTT.

The V call is TRBV9, the J call TRBJ1-2; tentative D call: TRBD1 (5 bases). The CDR3 covers 18 residues. CDR1 and CDR2 (germline): SGDLS, YYNGEE. Trimming shortened V by 5 bases and J by 1 base, and 24 bases separated the two germline ends. The CDR3 spells CASSGTPSLGVSNYGYTF. The CDR3 region has the DNA TGTGCCAGCAGTGGGACCCCATCCCTTGGCGTGAGTAACTATGGCTACACCTTC.

CDR3 sequence: CSVRGGQDDSGANVLTF. The CDR3, as DNA: TGCAGCGTTCGAGGGGGACAGGATGACTCTGGGGCCAACGTCCTGACTTTC. The V gene is TRBV29-1, the J gene TRBJ2-6; 8 nucleotides match TRBD1. The length of the CDR3 is 17 residues. Germline CDR1 reads SQVTM; CDR2 reads ANQGSEA. J gave up 0 bases and V 5 bases, and 9 bases lay outside the gene matches.

V gene TRBV6-1 combines with J gene TRBJ1-2, with D perhaps matching TRBD1 (5 bases). V lost 4 bases and J lost 3, with 15 bases in between. From germline, CDR1 is MNHNS and CDR2 SASEGT. This CDR3 has 15 amino acids. The CDR3 nucleotides are TGTGCCAGCAGTGGACTCCGGGACGGCTACTATGGCTACACCTTC. This codes for CASSGLRDGYYGYTF.

CDR3 loop: CASRPTKVGADGYTF. The CDR3 bases are TGTGCCAGCCGCCCAACCAAAGTGGGAGCGGATGGCTACACCTTC. J is TRBJ1-2 and V is TRBV18; D is uncertain. CDR3 length equals 15 residues. Germline V gene sequence: CDR1 KGHSH, CDR2 LQKENI. The germline V and J ends were trimmed by 8 bases and 6 bases, with 22 bases remaining between them.

This chain uses TRBV13 with TRBJ2-6, with a weak D call TRBD2 (7 bases). The CDR3 spans 17 residues. Germline CDR1 reads PRHDT; CDR2 reads FYEKMQ (reference sequence). With 5 bases removed from V and 0 bases from J, the gap between germline ends came to 14 bases. The CDR3 DNA is TGTGCCAGCAGCCCCCTCGGGGGGCGCTCTGGGGCCAACGTCCTGACTTTC. As protein: CASSPLGGRSGANVLTF.

The genes are TRBV7-9 and TRBJ2-2, with TRBD2 matching over 9 bases. CDR1 is SEHNR, CDR2 FQNEAQ, per germline (reference sequence). The CDR3 extends over 15 amino acids. V shed 10 bases, J shed 4 bases, and the junction held 10 bases outside the gene matches. DNA of the CDR3: TGTGCCAACGTCGGGGCGGGAGGGCGCACCGGGGAGCTGTTTTTT. It specifies CANVGAGGRTGELFF.

In DNA, the CDR3 is TGTGCCAGCAGTGTGGAGGGGCACAAGAATTCACCCCTCCACTTT. Translation gives CASSVEGHKNSPLHF. V and J are TRBV6-1 and TRBJ1-6, with a possible D match to TRBD1 (5 bases). Per germline, CDR1 MNHNS and CDR2 SASEGT. Trimming pared 4 bases from V and 7 bases from J, leaving 14 bases between. The CDR3 runs to 15 residues.

In its sample, this clone was seen a few times. V and J are TRBV6-5 and TRBJ2-7, with 8 bases lining up with TRBD1. Trimming at V came to 6 bases and at J to 5 bases, leaving 9 bases not matched to a gene. Germline V gene data show CDR1 as MNHEY and CDR2 as SVGAGI. This CDR3 is built from 14 residues. The CDR3 loop is CASRASRGHNEQYF. For the CDR3, the DNA is TGTGCCAGCAGAGCGAGCAGGGGGCACAACGAGCAGTACTTC.

The gene calls are TRBV12-2 and TRBJ2-3; no check of the table's D call, TRBD2, against the DNA was made. TRBV12-2 is labeled a pseudogene. The CDR3 extends over 15 amino acids. CDR3 coding DNA: TGTGCAAGTCTCCCTAGCGGGGGGCTCACAGATACGCAGTATTTT. Translation gives CASLPSGGLTDTQYF.

The chain combines TRBV5-6 with TRBJ1-4; weak D call: TRBD1 (5 bases). This CDR3 contains 14 residues. The V gene's germline CDR1 is SGHDT and CDR2 YYEEEE. Trimming removed 7 bases at V and 8 bases at J, with 18 bases between. CDR3 amino acids: CASSLKGADEKLFF. CDR3 DNA sequence: TGTGCCAGCTCCCTAAAAGGGGCCGACGAAAAACTGTTTTTT.

V gene TRBV5-8 combines with J gene TRBJ1-1, with 7 bases matching TRBD1. The V gene's germline CDR1 is SGHTS and CDR2 YDEGEE. The J segment lost 4 bases and the V segment lost 0 bases, leaving 15 bases of the junction unmatched. This CDR3 is built from 18 residues. CDR3 loop: CASSLDLQGLRTFTEAFF. CDR3 sequence (DNA): TGTGCCAGCAGCTTGGACCTACAGGGGTTGCGCACCTTCACTGAAGCTTTCTTT.

The chain is built from TRBV5-1 and TRBJ2-2, with TRBD2 as a possible D gene (6 bases). Germline CDR1 is SGHRS and CDR2 is YFSETQ. CDR3 length: 15 amino acids. V dropped 7 bases and J dropped 1 base, with 14 bases sitting between them. The DNA of the CDR3 is TGCGCCAGCGACGGGGGACGGTTGAACACCGGGGAGCTGTTTTTT. Translating gives CASDGGRLNTGELFF.

The count of this clone is one. J is TRBJ2-2 and V is TRBV29-1; the match to TRBD2 covers 7 bases. The CDR3 length is 15 residues. After removal of 6 bases from V and 0 bases from J, the junction contained 7 bases not matched to a gene. Germline V CDR1 and CDR2: SQVTM, ANQGSEA. CDR3 sequence (DNA): TGCAGCGTGTCCCGCGGGAGAACGAACACCGGGGAGCTGTTTTTT. It specifies CSVSRGRTNTGELFF.

The V call is TRBV12-2, the J call TRBJ1-1; the table's D call, TRBD1, was not checked against the DNA. TRBV12-2 represents a pseudogene. The CDR3 spans 14 residues. The CDR3 protein is CASRCYRPFREAFF. In DNA, the CDR3 is TGTGCAAGTCGCTGTTACAGGCCCTTCAGGGAAGCTTTCTTT.

The chain uses TRBV10-1 and TRBJ2-3; no clear D gene. Germline V gene lookup returns CDR1 WNHNN and CDR2 SYGVQD (reference sequence). The CDR3 is made up of 11 amino acids. V lost 5 bases and J lost 5, with 5 bases in between. CDR3 in amino acids: CASSPGDTQYF. The CDR3 nucleotides are TGCGCCAGCAGTCCAGGAGATACGCAGTATTTT.

This sequence joins TRBV21-1 and TRBJ2-7; the tabulated D call, TRBD1, remains unverified against the DNA. TRBV21-1 has pseudogene status. This CDR3 spans 15 amino acids. Here the CDR3 DNA reads TGTGCCAGCAGCAAAAGAATCCAGGGCTCCTACGAGCAGTACTTC. It specifies CASSKRIQGSYEQYF.

The chain combines TRBV27 with TRBJ1-2; TRBD1 matches at 7 bases. V lost 4 bases and J lost 4; bases outside the gene matches: 3. Germline V gene lookup returns CDR1 MNHEY and CDR2 SMNVEV (reference sequence). This CDR3 region has 13 residues. DNA for the CDR3: TGTGCCAGCAGTTCCGGGGACAGCTATGGCTACACCTTC. Amino acid sequence: CASSSGDSYGYTF.